This TCR beta chain came from a study of monozygotic twins with inflammatory bowel disease. Overall study results and limits: None of the different T cell subtypes could be distinguished from one another.

Per-sample cDNA came from eight separate reactions. Molecular identifiers with 6-nucleotide sample barcodes were added during cDNA synthesis via template switching. TCRdb reprocessed the 5' RACE reads and keeps a single row for each CDR3 protein, giving no DNA. This sample's table has fewer than 350,000 distinct CDR3 sequences. With regard to this clonotype: The antigen is unknown.

Researchers isolated total RNA from whole blood without sorting T cells. From germline, CDR1 is SGHTA and CDR2 FQGNSA. The CDR3 runs to 11 residues. The TCR sequence derives from a human donor with ulcerative colitis or Crohn's disease, or a healthy co-twin of an affected twin (not recorded which). The V call is TRBV7-2, the J call TRBJ2-3. The sequenced material came from blood. Here the CDR3 reads CASRITDTQYF.